This T cell receptor (beta chain) was sequenced during a study of cytomegalovirus exposure and HLA in healthy donors. Findings and caveats of the study: Using a false discovery rate of 0.05, a later analysis showed that approximately 17,000 TCR beta sequences were associated with HLA alleles. Cytomegalovirus association was assigned to under 200 TCR beta chains.

Points on this clone: Its antigen is as yet unknown.

A multiplex PCR was run with 60 Vbeta primers and 13 Jbeta primers. This table comes from immunoSEQ multiplex PCR, and its TCRdb copy is limited to in-frame clones, with some not included. The sample consists of some 130,000 clones, 79% of them appearing once. Germline loops: CDR1 SGHNT, CDR2 YYREEE (reference sequence). The V end was cut by 0 bases, the J end by 0 bases, with 5 bases between. This CDR3 spans 14 amino acids. The source is a man between 18 and 29 years old in good health and CMV-seronegative. The sequencing sample was made of PBMCs. The chain couples TRBV5-4 to TRBJ2-3; D gene uncertain. CDR3 protein: CASSLGASTDTQYF. The CDR3 DNA sequence: TGTGCCAGCAGCTTGGGGGCTAGCACAGATACGCAGTATTTT.